Included here is one T cell receptor beta chain sequence, with context. Its target is unknown. This specimen belongs to a study of PD-1 blockade in classical Hodgkin lymphoma. Noted time point: cycle 4 day 1 (C4D1), after around six weeks of nivolumab. Relapse after autologous stem cell transplantation occurred in every patient, and brentuximab vedotin exposure varied. Germline loops: CDR1 LNHDA, CDR2 SQIVND (reference sequence). This CDR3 has 15 amino acids. V dropped 4 bases and J dropped 5; count of bases not matched to a gene: 8. Study observations and caveats: Baseline diversity resembling that of newly diagnosed patients was seen in complete responders. By C4D1, diversity of CD4+ TCRs had risen significantly, whereas that of CD8+ TCRs had not.

Data came from immunoSEQ multiplex PCR; TCRdb stores just in-frame clones and leaves some out. Seen here are some 90,000 clones, over 80% observed once, and the top ten hold over 15%. The clonotype originates from a human donor with classical Hodgkin lymphoma. The rearrangement links TRBV19 to TRBJ2-5; 9 bases are shared with TRBD2. Sequenced material: peripheral blood mononuclear cells (PBMCs), taken before the fourth cycle of nivolumab. The CDR3: CASSTPGLAGETQYF. The CDR3 DNA reads TGTGCCAGTAGTACCCCCGGGCTAGCGGGGGAGACCCAGTACTTC.